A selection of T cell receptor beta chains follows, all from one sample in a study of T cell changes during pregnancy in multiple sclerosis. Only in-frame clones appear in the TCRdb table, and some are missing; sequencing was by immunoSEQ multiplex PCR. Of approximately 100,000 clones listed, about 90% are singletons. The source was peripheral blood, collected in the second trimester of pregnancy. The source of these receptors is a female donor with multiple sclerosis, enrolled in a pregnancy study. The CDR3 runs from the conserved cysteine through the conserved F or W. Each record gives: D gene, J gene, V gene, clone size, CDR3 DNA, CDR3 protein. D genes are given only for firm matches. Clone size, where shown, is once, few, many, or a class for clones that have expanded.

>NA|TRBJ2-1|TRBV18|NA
TGTGCCAGCTCGGAAACAGGGAATGAGCAGTTCTTC
CASSETGNEQFF
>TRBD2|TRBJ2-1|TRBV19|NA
TGTGCCAGTAGTCTTACCGGCGGAGCGGGAGATGGCAATGAGCAGTTCTTC
CASSLTGGAGDGNEQFF
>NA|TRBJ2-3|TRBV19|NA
TGTGCCAGTACTGTGAGTCCGGGTGCAGATACGCAGTATTTT
CASTVSPGADTQYF
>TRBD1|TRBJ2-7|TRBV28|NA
TGTGCCAGCAGTTTTCTCGACTTTAACAGGGGGATGGACGGCTACGAGCAGTACTTC
CASSFLDFNRGMDGYEQYF
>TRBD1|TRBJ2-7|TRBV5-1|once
TGCGCCAGCAGTACCGGGACAGGGGTGGGTTACGAGCAGTACTTC
CASSTGTGVGYEQYF
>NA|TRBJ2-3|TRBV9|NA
TGTGCCAGCAGCGGGTCGGGGAACACAGATACGCAGTATTTT
CASSGSGNTDTQYF
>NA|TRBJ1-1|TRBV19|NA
TGTGCCAGTAGTGTGTCCGGGAACACTGAAGCTTTCTTT
CASSVSGNTEAFF
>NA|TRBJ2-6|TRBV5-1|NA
TGCGCCAGCAGCTTCTCACAGATTCCGAACTCTGGGGCCAACGTCCTGACTTTC
CASSFSQIPNSGANVLTF
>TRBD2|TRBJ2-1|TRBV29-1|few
TGCAGCGTTGATGGGCTAGCGGGAGATGAGCAGTTCTTC
CSVDGLAGDEQFF
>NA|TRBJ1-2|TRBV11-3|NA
TGTGCCAGCAAATGGTCGGGCTATGGCTACACCTTC
CASKWSGYGYTF
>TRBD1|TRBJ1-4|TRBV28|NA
TGTGCCAGCAGTAGCGGAGGGACAGATACAGAAAAACTGTTTTTT
CASSSGGTDTEKLFF
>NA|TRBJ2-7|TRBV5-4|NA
TGTGCCAGCAGCTTGGCGGACAGCGAGCAGTACTTC
CASSLADSEQYF
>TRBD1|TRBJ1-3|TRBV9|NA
TGTGCCAGCAGCGTAAGAGGACAGGGCGGAGACACCATATATTTT
CASSVRGQGGDTIYF
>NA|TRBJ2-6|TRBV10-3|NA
TGTGCCATCAGTGATACCCTCGGGGCTGGGGCCAACGTCCTGACTTTC
CAISDTLGAGANVLTF
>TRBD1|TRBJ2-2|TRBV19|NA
TGTGCCAGTAATCACAGGGGGAGAACCGGGGAGCTGTTTTTT
CASNHRGRTGELFF
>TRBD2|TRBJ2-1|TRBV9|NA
TGTGCCAGCAGCGCCCAGCCTCACACCAAACTAGCGGGAGTTAATGAGCAGTTCTTC
CASSAQPHTKLAGVNEQFF
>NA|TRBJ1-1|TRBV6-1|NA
TGTGCCAGCAGTCGACAGGTTATGGCTTTCTTT
CASSRQVMAFF
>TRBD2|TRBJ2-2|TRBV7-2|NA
TGTGCCAGCAGCTCGGGACTAGCAGCCGGGGAGCTGTTTTTT
CASSSGLAAGELFF
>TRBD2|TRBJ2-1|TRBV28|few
TGTGCCAGCAGTTTGGCGGGAGATCCCTACAATGAGCAGTTCTTC
CASSLAGDPYNEQFF
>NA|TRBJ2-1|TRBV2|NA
TGTGCCAGCAGTCCCGGGAGTGTTTGGGCCCCCCGGGATGAGCAGTTCTTC
CASSPGSVWAPRDEQFF
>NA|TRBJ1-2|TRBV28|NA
TGTGCCAGCAGTACTGTGACAGAACAGACCTATGGCTACACCTTC
CASSTVTEQTYGYTF
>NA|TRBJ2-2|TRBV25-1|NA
TGTGCCAGCAGTGCCTTCCGTCCCGGGTACACCGGGGAGCTGTTTTTT
CASSAFRPGYTGELFF
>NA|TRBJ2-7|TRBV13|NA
TGTGCCAGCAGCCCACTCCCTGCCTACGAGCAGTACTTC
CASSPLPAYEQYF
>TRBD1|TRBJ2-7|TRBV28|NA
TGTGCCAGCAGTTTGCACCGACAGGGAGCCAGGCCCTACGAGCAGTACTTC
CASSLHRQGARPYEQYF
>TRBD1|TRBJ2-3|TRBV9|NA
TGTGCCAGCAGCGTATTACAGGGGATGACAGATACGCAGTATTTT
CASSVLQGMTDTQYF
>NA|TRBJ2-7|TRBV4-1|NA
TGCGCCAGCAGTATCGGAGGGCCCGCCTACGAGCAGTACTTC
CASSIGGPAYEQYF
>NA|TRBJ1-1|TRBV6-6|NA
TGTGCCAGCAGTTACTCGACAGCCAGCCCTGAAGCTTTCTTT
CASSYSTASPEAFF
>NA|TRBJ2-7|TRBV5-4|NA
TGTGCCAGCAGCTTCCCCGGAGAGTCGTACGAGCAGTACTTC
CASSFPGESYEQYF
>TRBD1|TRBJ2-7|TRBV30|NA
TGTGCCTGGAGTAAATGGGTAGGGACAGGTATGATAAGCTACGAGCAGTACTTC
CAWSKWVGTGMISYEQYF
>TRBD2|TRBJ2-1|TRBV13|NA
TGTGCCAGCAGCTCCGTGAGTATCGGACTAGCGAGCTACAATGAGCAGTTCTTC
CASSSVSIGLASYNEQFF
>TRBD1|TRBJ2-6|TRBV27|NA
TGTGCCAGCAGTCCCGGGACAGGGGGCTCTGGGGCCAACGTCCTGACTTTC
CASSPGTGGSGANVLTF
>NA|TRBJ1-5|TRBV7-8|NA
TGTGCCAGCAGCCTCCTTCCGGGGGGGGCAACTCAGCCCCAGCATTTT
CASSLLPGGATQPQHF
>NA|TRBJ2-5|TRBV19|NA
TGTGCCAGTAGTACCCCCGCAGGCTTTAAGGAGACCCAGTACTTC
CASSTPAGFKETQYF
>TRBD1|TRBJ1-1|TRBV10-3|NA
TGTGCCACCAAACCCGGGACAGGGATGAACACTGAAGCTTTCTTT
CATKPGTGMNTEAFF
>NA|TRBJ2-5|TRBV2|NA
TGTGCCAGCAGTGGGATAGCGGAGCAAGAGACCCAGTACTTC
CASSGIAEQETQYF
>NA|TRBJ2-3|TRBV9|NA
TGTGCCAGCAGCGTAGCAGGGTCTGTGGCAGATACGCAGTATTTT
CASSVAGSVADTQYF
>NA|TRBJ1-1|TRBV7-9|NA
TGTGCCAGCAGCTTAAGCGCTGGCAGGGGAGTCGGAAACACTGAAGCTTTCTTT
CASSLSAGRGVGNTEAFF
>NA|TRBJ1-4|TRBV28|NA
TGTGCCAGCAGTTCCTCCGCGGGTCGCCTGCAAAAACTGTTTTTT
CASSSSAGRLQKLFF
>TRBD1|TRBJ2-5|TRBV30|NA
TGTGCCTGGAAGCGGGGGGACAGGGGGCAAGAGACCCAGTACTTC
CAWKRGDRGQETQYF
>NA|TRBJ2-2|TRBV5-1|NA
TGCGCCAGCAGCTTGTCCCCTACCCCTAACACCGGGGAGCTGTTTTTT
CASSLSPTPNTGELFF
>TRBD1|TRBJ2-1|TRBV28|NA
TGTGCCAGCAGTTTCAGGGACAGAGTGAACAATGAGCAGTTCTTC
CASSFRDRVNNEQFF
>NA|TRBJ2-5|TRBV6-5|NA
TGTGCCAGCAGCCTTACCCGACTAGTGGAGACCCAGTACTTC
CASSLTRLVETQYF
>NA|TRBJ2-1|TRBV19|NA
TGTGCCAGTAGTATAGATCTGTACAATGAGCAGTTCTTC
CASSIDLYNEQFF
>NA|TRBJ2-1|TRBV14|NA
TGTGCCAGTAGCGAGAGCTCCTACAATGAGCAGTTCTTC
CASSESSYNEQFF
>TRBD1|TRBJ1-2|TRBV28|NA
TGTGCCAGCAGTCTTCGGACAGGGGGCAATTATGGCTACACCTTC
CASSLRTGGNYGYTF
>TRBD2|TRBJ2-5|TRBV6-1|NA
TGTGCCTCAGCCCCGGGAGGCCAACAAGAGACCCAGTACTTC
CASAPGGQQETQYF
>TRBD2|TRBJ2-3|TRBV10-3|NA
TGTGCCATCAGGGGGACTGGACTAGCGGGAGATACGCAGTATTTT
CAIRGTGLAGDTQYF
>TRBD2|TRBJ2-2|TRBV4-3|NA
TGCGCCAGCAGCCAACAACTAGCGGGGGCGAACACCGGGGAGCTGTTTTTT
CASSQQLAGANTGELFF
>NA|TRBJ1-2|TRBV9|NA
TGTGCCAGCAGCGTAGGAGGGCAGGGGAACTATGGCTACACCTTC
CASSVGGQGNYGYTF
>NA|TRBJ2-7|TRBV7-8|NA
TGTGCCAGCAGGTCTACCTACGAGCAGTACTTC
CASRSTYEQYF
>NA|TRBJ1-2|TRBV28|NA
TGTGCCAGCAGTTTACCGTCTTTGTCCTATGGCTACACCTTC
CASSLPSLSYGYTF
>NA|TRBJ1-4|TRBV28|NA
TGTGCCAGCAGTTTAATGGGGCGGAATGAAAAACTGTTTTTT
CASSLMGRNEKLFF
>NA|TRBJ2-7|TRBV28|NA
TGTGCCAGCAGTTTAGGGACACCGTTTCCCTACGAGCAGTACTTC
CASSLGTPFPYEQYF
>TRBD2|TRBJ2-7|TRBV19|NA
TGTGCCAGTAGTACCGGGACTAGCGGCCGCGGACTGGGTCTCTACGAGCAGTACTTC
CASSTGTSGRGLGLYEQYF
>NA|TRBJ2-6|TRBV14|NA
TGTGCCAGCAGCCATCCTGGGCGTAGAGGGGCCAACGTCCTGACTTTC
CASSHPGRRGANVLTF
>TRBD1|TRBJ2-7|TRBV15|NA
TGTGCCACCGGGGACAGGCTCTACGAGCAGTACTTC
CATGDRLYEQYF
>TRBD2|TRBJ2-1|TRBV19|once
TGTGCCAGTAGTATAACTAGCGGACCTAACAATGAGCAGTTCTTC
CASSITSGPNNEQFF
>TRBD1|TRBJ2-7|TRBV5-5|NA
TGTGCCAGCAGGCCGCCGGGACAGGGGATCACCTACGAGCAGTACTTC
CASRPPGQGITYEQYF
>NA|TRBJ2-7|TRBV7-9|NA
TGTGCCAGCAGCGTCACTGGGACTTCCTACGAGCAGTACTTC
CASSVTGTSYEQYF
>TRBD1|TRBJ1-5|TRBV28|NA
TGTGCCAGCAGTTCTCACAGGGGGCTCGGCAATCAGCCCCAGCATTTT
CASSSHRGLGNQPQHF